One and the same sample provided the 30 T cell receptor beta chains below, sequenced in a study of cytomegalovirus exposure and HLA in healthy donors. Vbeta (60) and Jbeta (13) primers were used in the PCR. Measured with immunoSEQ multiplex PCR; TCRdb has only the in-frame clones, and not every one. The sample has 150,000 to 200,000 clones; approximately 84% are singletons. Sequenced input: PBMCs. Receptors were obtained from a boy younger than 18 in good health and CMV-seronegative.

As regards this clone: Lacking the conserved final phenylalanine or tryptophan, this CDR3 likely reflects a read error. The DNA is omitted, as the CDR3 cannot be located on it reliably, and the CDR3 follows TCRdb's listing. This chain's CDR3 is CASSFRRTGRGT. V usage is TRBV5-1 and J usage is TRBJ2-7; TRBD1 reflects the table's D call only, with no check against the DNA. Germline V lookup: CDR1 SGHRS, CDR2 YFSETQ. The length of the CDR3 is 12 amino acids, counting both ends.

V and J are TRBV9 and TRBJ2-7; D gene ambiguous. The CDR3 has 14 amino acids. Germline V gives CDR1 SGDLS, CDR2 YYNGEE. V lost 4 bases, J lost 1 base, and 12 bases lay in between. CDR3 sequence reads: CASSTDLLSYEQYF. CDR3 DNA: TGTGCCAGCAGCACCGATTTACTATCCTACGAGCAGTACTTC.

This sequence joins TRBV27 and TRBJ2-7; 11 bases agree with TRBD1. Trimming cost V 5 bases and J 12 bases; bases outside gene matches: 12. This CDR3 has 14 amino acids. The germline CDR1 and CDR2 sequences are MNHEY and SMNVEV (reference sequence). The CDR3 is CASSTGTGGRVGYF. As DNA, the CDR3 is TGTGCCAGCAGTACCGGGACAGGGGGGAGGGTTGGGTACTTC.

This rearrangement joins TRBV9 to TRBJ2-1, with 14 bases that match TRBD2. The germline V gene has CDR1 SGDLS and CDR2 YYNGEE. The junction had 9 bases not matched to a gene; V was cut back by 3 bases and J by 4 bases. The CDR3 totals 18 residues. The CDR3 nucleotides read TGTGCCAGCAGCGCCGGACTAGCGGGAGGAGAAAGATACAATGAGCAGTTCTTC. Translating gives CASSAGLAGGERYNEQFF. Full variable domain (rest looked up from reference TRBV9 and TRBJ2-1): DSGVTQTPKHLITATGQRVTLRCSPRSGDLSVYWYQQSLDQGLQFLIQYYNGEERAKGNILERFSAQQFPDLHSELNLSSLELGDSALYFCASSAGLAGGERYNEQFFGPGTRLTVL.

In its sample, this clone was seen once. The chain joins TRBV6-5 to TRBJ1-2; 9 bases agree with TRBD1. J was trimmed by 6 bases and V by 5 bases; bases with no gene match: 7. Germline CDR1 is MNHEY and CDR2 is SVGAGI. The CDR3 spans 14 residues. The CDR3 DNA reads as TGTGCCAGCAGTGACCGGGACAGGGTAAATGGCTACACCTTC. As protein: CASSDRDRVNGYTF.

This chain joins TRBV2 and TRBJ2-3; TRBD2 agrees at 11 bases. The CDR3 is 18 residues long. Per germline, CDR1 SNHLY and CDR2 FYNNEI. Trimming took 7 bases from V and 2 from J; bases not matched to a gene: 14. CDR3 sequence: CASKRLAGGHRDTDTQYF. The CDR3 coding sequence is TGTGCCAGCAAGCGGTTAGCGGGGGGGCATCGAGACACAGATACGCAGTATTTT.

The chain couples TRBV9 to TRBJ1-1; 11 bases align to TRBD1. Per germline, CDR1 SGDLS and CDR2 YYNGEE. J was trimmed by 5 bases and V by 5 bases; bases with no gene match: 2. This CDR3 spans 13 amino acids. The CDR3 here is CASRGQGGTEAFF. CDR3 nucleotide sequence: TGTGCCAGCAGGGGACAGGGGGGTACTGAAGCTTTCTTT. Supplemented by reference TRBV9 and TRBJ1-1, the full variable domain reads DSGVTQTPKHLITATGQRVTLRCSPRSGDLSVYWYQQSLDQGLQFLIQYYNGEERAKGNILERFSAQQFPDLHSELNLSSLELGDSALYFCASRGQGGTEAFFGQGTRLTVV.

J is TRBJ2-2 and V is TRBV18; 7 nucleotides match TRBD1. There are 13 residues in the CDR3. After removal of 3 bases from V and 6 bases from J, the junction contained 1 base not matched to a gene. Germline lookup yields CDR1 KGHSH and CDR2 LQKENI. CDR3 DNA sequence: TGTGCCAGCTCACCGAGGGGGCCCGGGGAGCTGTTTTTT. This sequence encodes CASSPRGPGELFF. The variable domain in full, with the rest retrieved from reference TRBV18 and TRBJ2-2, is NAGVMQNPRHLVRRRGQEARLRCSPMKGHSHVYWYRQLPEEGLKFMVYLQKENIIDESGMPKERFSAEFPKEGPSILRIQQVVRGDSAAYFCASSPRGPGELFFGEGSRLTVL.

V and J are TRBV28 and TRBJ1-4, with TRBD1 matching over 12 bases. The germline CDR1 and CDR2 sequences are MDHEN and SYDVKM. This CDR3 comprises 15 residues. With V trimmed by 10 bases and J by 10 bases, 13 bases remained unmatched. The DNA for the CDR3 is TGTGCCACCGTGGGACAGGGGGCGCTAAGGTCAAAACTGTTTTTT. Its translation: CATVGQGALRSKLFF.

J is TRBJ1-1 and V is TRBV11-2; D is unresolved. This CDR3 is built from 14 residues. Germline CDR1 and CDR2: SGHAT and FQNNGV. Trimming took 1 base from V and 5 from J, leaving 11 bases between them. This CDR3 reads CASSLAGRETEAFF. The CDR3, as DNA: TGTGCCAGCAGCTTAGCGGGGAGGGAGACTGAAGCTTTCTTT.

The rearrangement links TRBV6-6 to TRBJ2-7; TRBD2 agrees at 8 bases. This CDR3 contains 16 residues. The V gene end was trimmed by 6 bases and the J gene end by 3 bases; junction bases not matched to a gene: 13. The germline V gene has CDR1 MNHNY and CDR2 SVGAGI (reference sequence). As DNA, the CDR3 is TGTGCCAGCAGATACCGGGGGGGCGGGAGCGTCTACGAGCAGTACTTC. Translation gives CASRYRGGGSVYEQYF.

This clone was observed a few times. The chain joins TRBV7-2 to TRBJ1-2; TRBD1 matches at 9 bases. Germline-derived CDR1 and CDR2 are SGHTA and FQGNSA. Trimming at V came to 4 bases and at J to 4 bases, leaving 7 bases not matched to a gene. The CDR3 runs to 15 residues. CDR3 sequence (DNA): TGTGCCAGCAGCTCTAACAGGGGGCCGACCTATGGCTACACCTTC. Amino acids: CASSSNRGPTYGYTF.

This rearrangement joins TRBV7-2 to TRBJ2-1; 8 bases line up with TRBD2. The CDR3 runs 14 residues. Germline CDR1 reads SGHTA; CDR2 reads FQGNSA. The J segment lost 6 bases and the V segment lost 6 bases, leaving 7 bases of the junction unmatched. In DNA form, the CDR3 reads TGTGCCAGCAGTTCCGGGACTAGTCCCAATGAGCAGTTCTTC. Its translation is CASSSGTSPNEQFF.

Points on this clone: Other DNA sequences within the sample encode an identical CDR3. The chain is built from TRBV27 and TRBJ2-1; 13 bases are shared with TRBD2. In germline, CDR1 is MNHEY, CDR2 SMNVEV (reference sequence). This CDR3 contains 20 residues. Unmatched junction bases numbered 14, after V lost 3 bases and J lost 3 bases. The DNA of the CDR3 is TGTGCCAGCAGTTTCCAAAAACTCGGGACTAGCGGGAACCACTACAATGAGCAGTTCTTC. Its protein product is CASSFQKLGTSGNHYNEQFF.

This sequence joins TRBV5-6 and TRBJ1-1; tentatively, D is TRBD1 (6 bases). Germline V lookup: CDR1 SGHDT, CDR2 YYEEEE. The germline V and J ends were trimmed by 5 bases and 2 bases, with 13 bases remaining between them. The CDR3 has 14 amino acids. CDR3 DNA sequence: TGTGCCAGCAGTCCTGGACAGTTTAACACTGAAGCTTTCTTT. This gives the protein CASSPGQFNTEAFF. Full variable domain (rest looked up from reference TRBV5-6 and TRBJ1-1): DAGVTQSPTHLIKTRGQQVTLRCSPKSGHDTVSWYQQALGQGPQFIFQYYEEEERQRGNFPDRFSGHQFPNYSSELNVNALLLGDSALYLCASSPGQFNTEAFFGQGTRLTVV.

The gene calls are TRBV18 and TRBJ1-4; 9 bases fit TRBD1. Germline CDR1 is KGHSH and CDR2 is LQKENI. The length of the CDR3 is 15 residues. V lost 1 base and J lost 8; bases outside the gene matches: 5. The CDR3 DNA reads TGTGCCAGCTCACCACTCGGGACAGGGATCGAAAAACTGTTTTTT. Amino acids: CASSPLGTGIEKLFF.

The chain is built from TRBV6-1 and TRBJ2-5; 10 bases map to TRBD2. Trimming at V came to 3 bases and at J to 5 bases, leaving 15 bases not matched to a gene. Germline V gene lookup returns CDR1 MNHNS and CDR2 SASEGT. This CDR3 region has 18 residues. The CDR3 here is CASSDPGRWGLAIETQYF. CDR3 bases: TGTGCCAGCAGTGACCCTGGGAGGTGGGGACTAGCGATCGAGACCCAGTACTTC.

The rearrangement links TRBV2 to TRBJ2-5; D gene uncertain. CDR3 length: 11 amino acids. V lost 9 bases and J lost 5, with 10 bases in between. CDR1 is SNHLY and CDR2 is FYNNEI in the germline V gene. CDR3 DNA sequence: TGTGCCAGTCCGACTTCGGAGACCCAGTACTTC. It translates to CASPTSETQYF.

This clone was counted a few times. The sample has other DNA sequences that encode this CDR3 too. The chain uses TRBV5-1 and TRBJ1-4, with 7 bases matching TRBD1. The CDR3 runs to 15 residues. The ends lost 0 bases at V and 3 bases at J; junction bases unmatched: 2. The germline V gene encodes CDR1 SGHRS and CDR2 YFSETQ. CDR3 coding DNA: TGCGCCAGCAGCTTGGGCAGGGGGTCTAATGAAAAACTGTTTTTT. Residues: CASSLGRGSNEKLFF.

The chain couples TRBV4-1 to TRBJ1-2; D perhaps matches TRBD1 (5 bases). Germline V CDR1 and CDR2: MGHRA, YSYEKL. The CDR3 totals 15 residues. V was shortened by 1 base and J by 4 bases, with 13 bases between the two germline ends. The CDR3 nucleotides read TGCGCCAGCAGCCAAGTCAGCGCAGGGTCCTATGGCTACACCTTC. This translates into CASSQVSAGSYGYTF.

Written as DNA, the CDR3 is TGTGCCAGCAGCTTTGGTTTTTTTGACATTCGGTCGGCCGGGGAGCTGTTTTTT. Protein product: CASSFGFFDIRSAGELFF. V usage is TRBV5-6 and J usage is TRBJ2-2; D ambiguous. The germline V gene has CDR1 SGHDT and CDR2 YYEEEE. Trimming took 2 bases from V and 6 from J, leaving 23 bases between them. The CDR3 sequence is 18 residues long.

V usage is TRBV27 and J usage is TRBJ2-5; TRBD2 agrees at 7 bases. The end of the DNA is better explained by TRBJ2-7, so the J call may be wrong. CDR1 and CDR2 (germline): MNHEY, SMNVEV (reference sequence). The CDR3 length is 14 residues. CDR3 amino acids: CASRDGGSGYEQYF. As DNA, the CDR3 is TGTGCCAGCCGCGACGGGGGGAGCGGCTACGAGCAGTACTTC.

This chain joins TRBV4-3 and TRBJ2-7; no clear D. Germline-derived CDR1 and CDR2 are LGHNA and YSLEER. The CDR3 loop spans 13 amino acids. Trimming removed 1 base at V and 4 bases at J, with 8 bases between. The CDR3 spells CASSQANGYEQYF. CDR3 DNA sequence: TGCGCCAGCAGCCAAGCCAACGGTTACGAGCAGTACTTC.

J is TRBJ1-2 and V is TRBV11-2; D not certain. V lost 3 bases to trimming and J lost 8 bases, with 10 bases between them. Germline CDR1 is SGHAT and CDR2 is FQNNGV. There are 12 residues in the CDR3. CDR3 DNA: TGTGCCAGCAGCTTCGGCGGGCGCGGCTACACCTTC. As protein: CASSFGGRGYTF.

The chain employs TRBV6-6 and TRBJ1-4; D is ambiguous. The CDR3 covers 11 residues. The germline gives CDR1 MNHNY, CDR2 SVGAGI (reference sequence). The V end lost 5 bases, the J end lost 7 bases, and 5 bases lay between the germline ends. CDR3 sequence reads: CASSISEKLFF. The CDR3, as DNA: TGTGCCAGCAGTATCAGTGAAAAACTGTTTTTT.

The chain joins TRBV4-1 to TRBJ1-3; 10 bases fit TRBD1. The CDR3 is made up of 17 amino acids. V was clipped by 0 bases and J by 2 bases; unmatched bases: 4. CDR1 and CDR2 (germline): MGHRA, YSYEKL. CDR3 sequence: CASSQDADRGTGNTIYF. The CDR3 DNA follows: TGCGCCAGCAGCCAAGATGCGGACAGGGGGACTGGAAACACCATATATTTT.

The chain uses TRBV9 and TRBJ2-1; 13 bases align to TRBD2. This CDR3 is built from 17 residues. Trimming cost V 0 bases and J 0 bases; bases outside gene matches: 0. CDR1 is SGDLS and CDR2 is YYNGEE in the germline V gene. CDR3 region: CASSVGTSGSSYNEQFF. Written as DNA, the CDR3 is TGTGCCAGCAGCGTAGGGACTAGCGGGAGCTCCTACAATGAGCAGTTCTTC.

CDR3 sequence: CASRYFPNYGYTF. The CDR3 DNA reads as TGTGCCAGCAGGTATTTCCCTAACTATGGCTACACCTTC. V and J are TRBV2 and TRBJ1-2; no clear D gene. The CDR3 extends over 13 amino acids. The V and J ends lost 6 bases and 0 bases respectively, with 8 bases between them. Germline V lookup: CDR1 SNHLY, CDR2 FYNNEI.

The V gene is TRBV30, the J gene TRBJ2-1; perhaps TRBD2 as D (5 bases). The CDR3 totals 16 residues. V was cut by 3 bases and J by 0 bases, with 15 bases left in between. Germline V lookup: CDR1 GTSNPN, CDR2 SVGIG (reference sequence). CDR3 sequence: CAWRRGLGGSYNEQFF. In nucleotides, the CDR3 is TGTGCCTGGAGACGCGGACTGGGCGGCTCCTACAATGAGCAGTTCTTC.

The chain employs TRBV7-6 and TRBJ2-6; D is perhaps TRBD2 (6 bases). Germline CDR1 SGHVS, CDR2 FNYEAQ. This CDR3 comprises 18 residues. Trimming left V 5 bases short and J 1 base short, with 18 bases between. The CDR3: CASSPGLRVRSGANVLTF. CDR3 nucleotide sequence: TGTGCCAGCAGCCCGGGACTGCGGGTCCGATCTGGGGCCAACGTCCTGACTTTC.